This TCR beta chain stems from a study of shared clonotypes between healthy human individuals (dated by TCRdb to about 2020). In terms of the full investigation: The cohort comprised two women and a few men aged 18 to 49 years. For each donor, three plates each were used for CD4 naive and CD4 memory, two plates were used for CD8 naive, and one plate was used for CD8 memory. To estimate repertoire size and how much clonotypes are shared between individuals, the study performed deep sequencing of blood TCR repertoires from 4 to 6 healthy adults. To increase sequencing depth and limit assay-specific biases, different laboratories used diverse techniques to prepare libraries and sequence TCR repertoires. Per donor, leukapheresis produced somewhere between about 0.94 and 9.5 billion PBMCs.

Results the study describes overall, beyond this receptor: Because the study included a small number of donors, the genetic and exposure-history diversity represented was limited. Estimated clonotype richness was generally larger for naive than for memory subsets. About 5% of naive CD4, 3.5% of naive CD8, 2.3% of memory CD4, and 0.4% of memory CD8 clonotypes were shared across several donors. Sampling was restricted to blood, and TCR repertoires in tissues likely differ from the TCR repertoires found in blood. Pairwise subsampling led to the expectation that sequencing depth would affect the degree of clonotype sharing among donors. Clonotypes shared by all four sorted-subset donors showed higher generation probabilities than non-shared clonotypes. Even with the large sequencing depth, rarefaction of the sorted-subset datasets indicated that sequencing was incomplete.

TCR CDR3 regions were amplified from genomic DNA by multiplex PCR using the deep immunoSEQ assay. Extracted genomic DNA from each cell subset was spread evenly across all wells of several immunoSEQ 96-well plates, with each plate serving as a replicate. For sorted subsets, each replicate PCR was loaded with around 220 ng genomic DNA, equivalent to about 33,000 T cell genomes. The purified libraries were quantified using a Qubit 3.0 fluorometer, sized with a Bioanalyzer 2100, and then quantified again using the KAPA Library Quantification kit. Every immunoSEQ 96-well plate was sequenced on a dedicated single-read 150-cycle Illumina NextSeq 550 flow cell. The study's processing was this. Because only junctional sequences without quality scores were contained in the immunoSEQ output, filtering matching that applied to full-length reads could not be performed. To assign V/J genes and CDR3, sequences were annotated using PyIR, a Python wrapper for IgBLAST v1.9, with IMGT germline references. Any read was removed if the V/J assignment was weak (E-value above 1e-6), the CDR3 was missing, or the read contained stop codons, out-of-frame junctions, or ambiguous translated residues. V3J clonotypes were defined by identical inferred V gene, J gene, and CDR3 amino acid sequence. To compute the percentage overlap between repertoires, the number of shared unique clonotypes was divided by the size of the smaller repertoire. RTK rarefaction, the Chao1 estimator, and Recon v2.1 estimates of unobserved clonotypes were used to assess repertoire richness. OLGA was used to compute generation probabilities for all TCRbeta clonotypes that the gDNA method yielded from a few donors. The table comes from immuneACCESS by way of TCRdb, which keeps in-frame sequences with V and J called. Part of the clones is missing from these tables; in studies checked, under half for an unresolved V gene and the rest for unknown reasons. The V and J calls and clone size were taken over from that table, and D and trimming were inferred from the DNA. The sample profile shows around 1.9 million clones; approximately 94% of them were found once. Jointly, the top ten make up 1.5% to 2% of the sample.

The germline V gene gives CDR1 as MDHEN and CDR2 as SYDVKM. The CDR3 spans 15 residues, from the cysteine through the phenylalanine. The read is trimmed to its CDR3 DNA, 45 bases read in frame from base 1. V drops 10 bases and J drops 2 bases, leaving 21 bases in between. CD8 naive samples consisted of CD45RO-negative cells that were positively selected for CCR7, yielding a CD45RA+CCR7+ population without TemRA cells. The donors were healthy, HIV-negative adults who had no recently reported acute infections or vaccinations. Every donor was a Caucasian adult residing in Nashville, Tennessee, USA. Blood was obtained by leukapheresis, after which PBMCs were separated by Ficoll-Histopaque density gradient centrifugation and cryopreserved in liquid nitrogen vapor phase. Analytical flow cytometry was used to check the purity and quantity of every magnetically sorted T cell population. Each sorted fraction had its genomic DNA isolated and then quantified by UV absorbance on a Nanodrop 2000c.

Note on this clone: Its antigen is still unknown. Base qualities are not provided; no much larger clone lies one nucleotide away.

The sequenced sample was naive CD8+ T cells from PBMCs. According to the study, the label for this sample's cell subset or site signals: CD45RA+CCR7+. This chain is built from TRBV28 and TRBJ2-7; the D region may be TRBD1 or TRBD2, each matching 6 bases equally. This receptor was taken from a man younger than 35 in good health. Some clones in this sample may be carry-over from other donors' samples. The CDR3: CAIRRGQVPPYEQYF. The nucleotides read TGTGCCATAAGACGGGGGCAGGTCCCACCCTACGAGCAGTACTTC.